The sequence of this T cell receptor (beta chain) was determined in a study of identical twins. MiXCR, applied by TCRdb to the 5' RACE reads, yields one record per CDR3 protein. The sample gives roughly 290,000 distinct CDR3 sequences, roughly 10% of which show up once; around 7.1% is in the top ten. Many counts were recorded for this clonotype. The data also belong to a second study, concerning yellow fever vaccine responses in identical twins.

Material: CD8+ T cells sorted from blood. The clonotype comes from a woman aged 18-29 years in good health.

CDR3 DNA sequence: TGTGCCACCAGTGATTCGGGGAATGAGCAGTTCTTC. It specifies CATSDSGNEQFF. The V call is TRBV24-1, the J call TRBJ2-1; the D gene is possibly TRBD2 (5 bases). The germline CDR1 and CDR2 sequences are KGHDR and SFDVKD. Trimming cost V 2 bases and J 7 bases, with 5 bases left between them. The CDR3 is made up of 12 amino acids.